Presented here are 16 T cell receptor beta chains from one specimen sequenced in a study of blood T cell repertoires in COVID-19. The data were produced by immunoSEQ multiplex PCR, yet TCRdb's version contains in-frame clones alone and is incomplete. The repertoire holds about 150,000 clones, with about 88% as singletons. Sequencing was done on a sample of peripheral blood. The receptors were sampled from a woman in her 70s with acute or convalescent COVID-19.

The chain has TRBV6-6 and TRBJ1-3; 7 bases match TRBD1. CDR1 MNHNY and CDR2 SVGAGI come from the germline V gene (reference sequence). V shed 5 bases and J 0 bases; nucleotides not matched to a gene: 4. The CDR3 runs to 15 residues. DNA for the CDR3: TGTGCCAGCAGTAAGGACAGGACCTCTGGAAACACCATATATTTT. It is translated as CASSKDRTSGNTIYF.

This rearrangement joins TRBV27 to TRBJ2-5, with a tentative D call TRBD1 (5 bases). This CDR3 has 16 residues. The ends were cut back, 5 bases at V and 5 bases at J, with 21 bases in the middle. Germline V CDR1 and CDR2: MNHEY, SMNVEV (reference sequence). Written as DNA, the CDR3 is TGTGCCAGCAGTCAAAATTCCAGGGTAATGGGGGAGACCCAGTACTTC. Its protein is CASSQNSRVMGETQYF.

The J gene is TRBJ2-1, the V gene TRBV7-9; a possible D gene is TRBD2 (7 bases). Between the trimmed V and J ends, which lost 5 bases and 7 bases, there was a span of 21 bases. This CDR3 spans 16 amino acids. The germline CDR1 and CDR2 sequences are SEHNR and FQNEAQ (reference sequence). Written as DNA, the CDR3 is TGTGCCAGCAGCCCTGTCGGGGGGCCAGTCGGTAATGAGCAGTTCTTC. This gives the protein CASSPVGGPVGNEQFF. Full variable domain (rest looked up from reference TRBV7-9 and TRBJ2-1): DTGVSQNPRHKITKRGQNVTFRCDPISEHNRLYWYRQTLGQGPEFLTYFQNEAQLEKSRLLSDRFSAERPKGSFSTLEIQRTEQGDSAMYLCASSPVGGPVGNEQFFGPGTRLTVL.

The gene calls are TRBV6-5 and TRBJ1-5; 7 positions agree with TRBD1. Germline lookup yields CDR1 MNHEY and CDR2 SVGAGI. The CDR3 sequence is 15 residues long. V gave up 4 bases and J gave up 6 bases; unmatched junction bases: 9. CDR3 in amino acids: CASSFEGASGQPQHF. Here the CDR3 DNA reads TGTGCCAGCAGTTTCGAGGGGGCGAGTGGTCAGCCCCAGCATTTT.

This clone was observed a handful of times. The genes are TRBV2 and TRBJ1-2; the match to TRBD1 covers 7 bases. This CDR3 is 14 amino acids long. The germline V gene has CDR1 SNHLY and CDR2 FYNNEI. The junction had 3 bases not matched to a gene; V was cut back by 5 bases and J by 0 bases. CDR3 nucleotide sequence: TGTGCCAGCAGTTGGGACAGTTCTAACTATGGCTACACCTTC. The encoded protein is CASSWDSSNYGYTF.

J is TRBJ1-5 and V is TRBV21-1; the D call in the table, TRBD1, was not verified against the DNA. TRBV21-1 is classified as a pseudogene. This CDR3 is built from 17 residues. As DNA, the CDR3 is TGTGCCAGCAGCCCCCGCCGGTGGGCGACACCAAATCAGCCCCAGCATTTT. This sequence encodes CASSPRRWATPNQPQHF.

V is TRBV3-1 (or the pseudogene TRBV3-2) and J is TRBJ2-5, with 9 bases that match TRBD2. Germline V gene lookup returns CDR1 LGHDT and CDR2 YNNKEL (reference sequence). CDR3 size: 15 residues. V shed 4 bases and J 7 bases; nucleotides not matched to a gene: 10. The CDR3 DNA follows: TGTGCCAGCAGCCGTTACAGCGGGGGGCCCGTGACCCAGTACTTC. Translated: CASSRYSGGPVTQYF.

This clone has more than one count but fewer than ten. The rearrangement joins TRBV25-1 to TRBJ2-1, with D maybe TRBD1 (6 bases). Germline V gene sequence: CDR1 MGHDK, CDR2 SYGVNS. The CDR3 has 13 residues. The germline V and J ends were trimmed by 7 bases and 0 bases, with 7 bases remaining between them. CDR3 protein: CASTGASYNEQFF. The CDR3 nucleotides are TGTGCCAGCACAGGGGCCTCCTACAATGAGCAGTTCTTC.

This clone was picked up one time. The V call is TRBV9, the J call TRBJ1-6; TRBD1 matches at 7 bases. V lost 1 base and J lost 4; bases outside the gene matches: 2. The CDR3 is 15 amino acids. The germline CDR1 and CDR2 sequences are SGDLS and YYNGEE. CDR3 region: CASSVRDRYNSPLHF. CDR3 sequence (DNA): TGTGCCAGCAGCGTAAGGGACAGATATAATTCACCCCTCCACTTT.

The J gene is TRBJ2-7, the V gene TRBV19; weak D call: TRBD1 (6 bases). This CDR3 is 14 amino acids long. V was clipped by 3 bases and J by 3 bases, with 12 bases between them. Germline CDR1 and CDR2: LNHDA and SQIVND (reference sequence). CDR3 loop: CASSIEAQGYEQYF. Written as DNA, the CDR3 is TGTGCCAGTAGTATCGAGGCACAGGGCTACGAGCAGTACTTC. Looking up the rest from reference TRBV19 and TRBJ2-7 gives the full variable domain: DGGITQSPKYLFRKEGQNVTLSCEQNLNHDAMYWYRQDPGQGLRLIYYSQIVNDFQKGDIAEGYSVSREKKESFPLTVTSAQKNPTAFYLCASSIEAQGYEQYFGPGTRLTVT.

The chain has TRBV19 and TRBJ2-1; possible D gene TRBD1, 6 bases. The germline V gene has CDR1 LNHDA and CDR2 SQIVND (reference sequence). This CDR3 spans 14 amino acids. Trimming shortened V by 4 bases and J by 7 bases, and 14 bases separated the two germline ends. CDR3 region: CASSTGTLRNEQFF. Written as DNA, the CDR3 is TGTGCCAGTAGTACCGGGACATTGAGGAATGAGCAGTTCTTC.

The chain employs TRBV3-1 (or the pseudogene TRBV3-2) and TRBJ1-5, with TRBD1 identical over 7 bases. The germline V gene has CDR1 LGHDT and CDR2 YNNKEL (reference sequence). V shed 3 bases and J 5 bases; nucleotides not matched to a gene: 16. This CDR3 has 18 residues. CDR3 in DNA: TGTGCCAGCAGCCACCACTATAATCACCGGGACAGATATCAGCCCCAGCATTTT. It encodes CASSHHYNHRDRYQPQHF.

V gene TRBV18 combines with J gene TRBJ2-4; D may be TRBD2 (6 bases). V lost 3 bases and J 3 bases, leaving 18 bases between the germline ends. This CDR3 region has 17 residues. Germline V CDR1 and CDR2: KGHSH, LQKENI. The CDR3, as DNA: TGTGCCAGCTCACCCCACCCCCCCCAGGGAGGCAAAAACATTCAGTACTTC. Its protein product is CASSPHPPQGGKNIQYF.

The chain joins TRBV3-1 (or the pseudogene TRBV3-2) to TRBJ1-5, with 8 bases fitting TRBD1. The V gene's germline CDR1 is LGHDT and CDR2 YNNKEL (reference sequence). Unmatched junction bases numbered 2, after V lost 1 base and J lost 0 bases. CDR3 size: 16 residues. The CDR3 nucleotides are TGTGCCAGCAGCCAAGCAGGGGGCTATAGCAATCAGCCCCAGCATTTT. Translation gives CASSQAGGYSNQPQHF.

The chain uses TRBV6-5 and TRBJ1-2; 7 bases match TRBD1. CDR3 size: 12 residues. The V gene's germline CDR1 is MNHEY and CDR2 SVGAGI. Germline trimming cut 6 bases from V and 8 bases from J; bases unmatched to any gene: 6. CDR3 residues: CASSSTGKGYTF. CDR3 bases: TGTGCCAGCAGCTCGACAGGGAAAGGCTACACCTTC.

The chain combines TRBV10-3 with TRBJ1-1; perhaps TRBD1 as D (5 bases). The CDR3 is 15 residues long. Trimming removed 9 bases at V and 2 bases at J, with 19 bases between. Germline values: CDR1 ENHRY, CDR2 SYGVKD. CDR3 nucleotides: TGTGCCATAGGGGAACTACCGACAACTAACACTGAAGCTTTCTTT. It encodes CAIGELPTTNTEAFF.